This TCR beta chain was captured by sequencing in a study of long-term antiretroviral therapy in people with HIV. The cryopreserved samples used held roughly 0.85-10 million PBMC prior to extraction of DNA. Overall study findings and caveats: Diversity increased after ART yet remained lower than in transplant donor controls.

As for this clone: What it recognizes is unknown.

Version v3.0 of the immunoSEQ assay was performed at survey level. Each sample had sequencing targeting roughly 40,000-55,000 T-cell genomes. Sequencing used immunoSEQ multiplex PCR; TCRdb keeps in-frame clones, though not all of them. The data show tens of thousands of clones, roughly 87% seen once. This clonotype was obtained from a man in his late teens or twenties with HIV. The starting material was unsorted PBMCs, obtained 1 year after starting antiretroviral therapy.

CDR3 DNA: TGTGCCAGCAGTCGACTAGCGGAGAACCACAATGAGCAGTTCTTC. Its translation is CASSRLAENHNEQFF. The chain couples TRBV6-5 to TRBJ2-1, with 9 bases fitting TRBD2. The V segment lost 5 bases and the J segment 5 bases; nucleotides outside the gene matches: 7. CDR3 length: 15 residues. The V gene's germline CDR1 is MNHEY and CDR2 SVGAGI.